The rows below give T cell receptor beta chains drawn from one sample of a study of low-dose radiotherapy and immunotherapy resistance in tumors. TCRdb independently ran MiXCR on the reads; one entry per CDR3 protein. In the table there are about 100,000 distinct CDR3 sequences, 20% of which are singletons. The source was PBMCs, collected after low-dose radiotherapy plus immunotherapy. The receptors stem from a male donor with prostate cancer. Each CDR3 is given with its conserved first and last residue. The order of the fields is clone size, D gene, J gene, V gene, CDR3 protein, CDR3 DNA. A D gene is named only where the DNA matches it firmly. Clone size is not always given. Where it is, it says once, few, many or a class for expanded clones.

clone_size: .
d_call: .
j_call: TRBJ2-1
v_call: TRBV6-6
cdr3_aa: CASGTRVYNEQFF
cdr3_nt: TGTGCCAGCGGGACAAGGGTGTACAATGAGCAGTTCTTC

clone_size: many
d_call: .
j_call: TRBJ2-3
v_call: TRBV7-2
cdr3_aa: CASRYLRGGGGKHPSTDTQYF
cdr3_nt: TGTGCCAGCAGATATCTTCGAGGGGGGGGGGGTAAACACCCTAGCACAGATACGCAGTATTTT

clone_size: many
d_call: .
j_call: TRBJ2-3
v_call: TRBV24-1
cdr3_aa: CATSEGVAATQYF
cdr3_nt: TGTGCCACCAGTGAGGGGGTAGCGGCTACGCAGTATTTT

clone_size: .
d_call: .
j_call: TRBJ2-7
v_call: TRBV6-5
cdr3_aa: CASSYSQGIHEQYF
cdr3_nt: TGTGCCAGCAGTTACTCCCAGGGGATCCACGAGCAGTACTTC

clone_size: many
d_call: .
j_call: TRBJ2-1
v_call: TRBV3-1
cdr3_aa: CASSQDHGNEQFF
cdr3_nt: TGTGCCAGCAGCCAAGATCACGGCAATGAGCAGTTCTTC

clone_size: many
d_call: .
j_call: TRBJ1-2
v_call: TRBV3-1
cdr3_aa: CASSQDTRGPHGYTF
cdr3_nt: TGTGCCAGCAGCCAAGATACGAGAGGTCCCCATGGCTACACCTTC

clone_size: .
d_call: .
j_call: TRBJ2-1
v_call: TRBV5-1
cdr3_aa: CASSLAASDEQFF
cdr3_nt: TGTGCCAGCAGCTTAGCGGCTAGCGATGAGCAGTTCTTC

clone_size: .
d_call: .
j_call: TRBJ1-4
v_call: TRBV5-8
cdr3_aa: CASSPPTGANEKLFF
cdr3_nt: TGTGCCAGCAGCCCCCCAACTGGTGCTAATGAAAAACTGTTTTTT

clone_size: many
d_call: .
j_call: TRBJ2-7
v_call: TRBV7-8
cdr3_aa: CASSQGAVGGSYEQYF
cdr3_nt: TGTGCCAGCAGCCAAGGGGCGGTAGGGGGATCCTACGAGCAGTACTTC

clone_size: many
d_call: .
j_call: TRBJ1-6
v_call: TRBV7-9
cdr3_aa: CASSLLRGTDSYNSPLHF
cdr3_nt: TGTGCCAGCAGCTTGCTTCGGGGGACCGACTCCTATAATTCACCCCTCCACTTT

clone_size: .
d_call: .
j_call: TRBJ2-5
v_call: TRBV5-8
cdr3_aa: CASSLGRGGETRYF
cdr3_nt: TGTGCCAGCAGCTTGGGGAGAGGGGGAGAGACCCGGTACTTC

clone_size: many
d_call: .
j_call: TRBJ2-7
v_call: TRBV6-2/TRBV6-3
cdr3_aa: CASQPDANEQYF
cdr3_nt: TGTGCCAGCCAGCCAGATGCGAACGAGCAGTACTTC

clone_size: many
d_call: .
j_call: TRBJ2-2
v_call: TRBV11-1
cdr3_aa: CASSASWTNTGELFF
cdr3_nt: TGTGCCAGCAGCGCCTCTTGGACGAACACCGGGGAGCTGTTTTTT